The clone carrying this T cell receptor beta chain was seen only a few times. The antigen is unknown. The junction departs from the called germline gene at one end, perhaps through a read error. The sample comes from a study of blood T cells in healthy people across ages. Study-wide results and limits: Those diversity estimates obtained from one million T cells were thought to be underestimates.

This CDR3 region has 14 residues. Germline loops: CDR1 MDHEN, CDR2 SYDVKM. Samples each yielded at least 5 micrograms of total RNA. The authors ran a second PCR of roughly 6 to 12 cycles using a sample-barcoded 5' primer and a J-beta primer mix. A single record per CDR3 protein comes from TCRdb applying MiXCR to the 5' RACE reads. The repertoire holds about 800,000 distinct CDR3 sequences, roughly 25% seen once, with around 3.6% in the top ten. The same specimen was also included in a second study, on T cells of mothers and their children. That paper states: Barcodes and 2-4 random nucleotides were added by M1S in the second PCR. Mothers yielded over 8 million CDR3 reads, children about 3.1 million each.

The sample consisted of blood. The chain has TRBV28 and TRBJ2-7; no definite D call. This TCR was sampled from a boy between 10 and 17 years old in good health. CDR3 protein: CASSHIQSSYKQYF. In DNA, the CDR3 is TGTGCCAGCTCGCATATACAGAGCTCCTACAAGCAGTACTTC.